This T cell receptor (beta chain) comes out of a study of blood T cell repertoires in COVID-19. Trimming cost V 2 bases and J 4 bases; bases outside gene matches: 6. CDR1 is MGHRA and CDR2 is YSYEKL in the germline V gene. The length of the CDR3 is 15 residues. Sequencing used immunoSEQ multiplex PCR; TCRdb keeps in-frame clones, though not all of them. The table includes hundreds of thousands of clones, around nine tenths detected once. V and J are TRBV4-1 and TRBJ1-2; 8 bases map to TRBD1. Material for sequencing was PBMCs or T cells enriched from blood (not recorded which). The sequence derives from a woman aged 60-75 years who had recovered from COVID-19. The CDR3 region has the DNA TGCGCCAGCAGCCAACCCGGACAGGGCAGCTATGGCTACACCTTC. It translates to CASSQPGQGSYGYTF.